The rows below give T cell receptor beta chains drawn from one sample of a study of T cell responses to AZD1222 COVID-19 vaccine. Only in-frame clones appear in the TCRdb table, and some are missing; sequencing was by immunoSEQ multiplex PCR. The repertoire holds 170,000 or so clones, 90% seen once, with about 1.6% in the top ten. Material: peripheral blood, obtained on day 0 of AZD1222 vaccination. The receptor source for this set is an adult in good health. Each CDR3 is given with its conserved first and last residue. A D gene is named only where the DNA matches it firmly. Clone size appears in some rows only: once, few, many, or a class for an expanded clone.

j_call	v_call	cdr3_length	d_call	clone_size	cdr3_nt	cdr3_aa
TRBJ2-5	TRBV27	13	TRBD1	.	TGTGCCAGCAGAAGGGGGCCCCAAGAGACCCAGTACTTC	CASRRGPQETQYF
TRBJ1-1	TRBV19	11	.	.	TGTGCCAGTAGTATACAGCATGAAGCTTTCTTT	CASSIQHEAFF
TRBJ2-5	TRBV9	14	.	.	TGTGCCAGCAGCGTTCGTCCGCTGGCAGAGACCCAGTACTTC	CASSVRPLAETQYF
TRBJ1-4	TRBV5-1	14	.	.	TGCGCCAGCAGCTACAACCGGGCTAATGAAAAACTGTTTTTT	CASSYNRANEKLFF
TRBJ2-4	TRBV6-5	13	TRBD1	.	TGTGCCAGCAGAGACAGGGGCCAAAACATTCAGTACTTC	CASRDRGQNIQYF
TRBJ1-6	TRBV28	15	.	.	TGTGCCGCCACGGAGGGGGGAACCGATAATTCACCCCTCCACTTT	CAATEGGTDNSPLHF
TRBJ1-2	TRBV2	15	.	.	TGTGCCAGCAGTGATTGGTTGCAGGGATCGAGTGGCTACACCTTC	CASSDWLQGSSGYTF
TRBJ1-1	TRBV4-1	12	.	.	TGCGCCAGTGGGCAGGGGACAACTGAAGCTTTCTTT	CASGQGTTEAFF
TRBJ1-1	TRBV14	16	.	.	TGTGCCAGCAGCCAAGAATTGGGACGGTTAAACACTGAAGCTTTCTTT	CASSQELGRLNTEAFF
TRBJ2-3	TRBV3-1/TRBV3-2	17	.	.	TGTGCCAGCAGCCCGACTTACTCCTCGGACAGCACAGATACGCAGTATTTT	CASSPTYSSDSTDTQYF
TRBJ2-2	TRBV27	18	.	.	TGTGCCAGCAGTCCTCCGGGACAAACATCCGGGTCCCCCGGGGAGCTGTTTTTT	CASSPPGQTSGSPGELFF
TRBJ2-7	TRBV27	15	.	.	TGTGCCAGCAGTCCCATCTTGACCGATCCCGGCGAGCAGTACTTC	CASSPILTDPGEQYF
TRBJ1-5	TRBV28	15	.	.	TGTGCCAGCAGTGTCCTAACCGGGACCGCGGGGCGCCGGCATTTT	CASSVLTGTAGRRHF
TRBJ2-2	TRBV7-2	16	.	once	TGTGCCAGCAGCTTAGCAGGGGGACCGAACACCGGGGAGCTGTTTTTT	CASSLAGGPNTGELFF